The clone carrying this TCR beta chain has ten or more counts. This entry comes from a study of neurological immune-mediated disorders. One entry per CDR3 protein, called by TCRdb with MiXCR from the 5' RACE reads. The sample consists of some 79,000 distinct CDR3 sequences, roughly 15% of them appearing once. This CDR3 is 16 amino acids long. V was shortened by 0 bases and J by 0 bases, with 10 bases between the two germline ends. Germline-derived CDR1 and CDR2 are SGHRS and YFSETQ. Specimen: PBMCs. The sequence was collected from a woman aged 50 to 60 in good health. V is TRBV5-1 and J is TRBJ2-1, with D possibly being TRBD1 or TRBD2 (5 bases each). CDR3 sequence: CASSLAWDGSYNEQFF. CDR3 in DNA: TGCGCCAGCAGCTTGGCATGGGACGGCTCCTACAATGAGCAGTTCTTC.